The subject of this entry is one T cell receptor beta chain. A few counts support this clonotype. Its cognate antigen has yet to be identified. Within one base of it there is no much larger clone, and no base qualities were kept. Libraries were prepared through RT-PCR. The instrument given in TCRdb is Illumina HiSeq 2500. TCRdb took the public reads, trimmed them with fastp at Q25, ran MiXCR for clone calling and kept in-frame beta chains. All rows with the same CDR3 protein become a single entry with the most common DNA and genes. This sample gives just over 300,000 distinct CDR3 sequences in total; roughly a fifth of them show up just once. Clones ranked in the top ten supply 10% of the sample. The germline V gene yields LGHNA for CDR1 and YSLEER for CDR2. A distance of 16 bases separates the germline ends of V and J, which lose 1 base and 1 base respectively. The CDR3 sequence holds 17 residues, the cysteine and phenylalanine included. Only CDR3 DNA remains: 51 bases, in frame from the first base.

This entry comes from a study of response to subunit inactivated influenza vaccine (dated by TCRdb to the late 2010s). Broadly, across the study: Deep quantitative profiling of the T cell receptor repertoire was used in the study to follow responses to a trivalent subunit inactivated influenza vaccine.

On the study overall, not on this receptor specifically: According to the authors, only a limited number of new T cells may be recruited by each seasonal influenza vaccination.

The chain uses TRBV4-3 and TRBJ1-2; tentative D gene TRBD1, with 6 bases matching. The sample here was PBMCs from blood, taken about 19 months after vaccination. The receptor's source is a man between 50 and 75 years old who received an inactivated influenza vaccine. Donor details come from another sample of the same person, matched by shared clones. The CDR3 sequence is CASSQGTGTQVNYGYTF. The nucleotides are TGCGCCAGCAGCCAAGGCACCGGGACACAAGTTAACTATGGCTACACCTTC.